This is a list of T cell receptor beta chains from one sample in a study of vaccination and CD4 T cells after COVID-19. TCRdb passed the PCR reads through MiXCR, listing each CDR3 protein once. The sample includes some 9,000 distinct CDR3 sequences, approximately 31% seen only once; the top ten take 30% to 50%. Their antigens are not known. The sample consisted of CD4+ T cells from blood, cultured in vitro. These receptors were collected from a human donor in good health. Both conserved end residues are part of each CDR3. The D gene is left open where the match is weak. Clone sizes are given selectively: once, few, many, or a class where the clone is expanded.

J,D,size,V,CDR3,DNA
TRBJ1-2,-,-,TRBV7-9,CASSYPGHLYGYTF,TGTGCCAGCAGCTACCCGGGACACCTCTATGGCTACACCTTC
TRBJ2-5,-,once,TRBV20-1,CSASDKGQETQYF,TGCAGTGCTTCGGACAAGGGGCAAGAGACCCAGTACTTC
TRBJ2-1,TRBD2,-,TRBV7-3,CASSFGLAGETEQFF,TGTGCCAGCAGCTTCGGACTAGCGGGGGAGACTGAGCAGTTCTTC
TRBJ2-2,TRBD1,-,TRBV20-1,CSAVKQGVSTGELFF,TGCAGTGCCGTTAAACAGGGGGTGAGCACCGGGGAGCTGTTTTTT
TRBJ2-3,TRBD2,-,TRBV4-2,CASSQAIAGGPDTQYF,TGTGCCAGCAGCCAGGCTATAGCGGGGGGGCCAGATACGCAGTATTTT
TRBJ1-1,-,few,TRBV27,CASSLSSDREAFF,TGTGCCAGCAGTTTATCATCGGACCGCGAAGCTTTCTTT
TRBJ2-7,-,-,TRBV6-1,CASRGGSYEQYF,TGTGCCAGCAGAGGGGGATCCTACGAGCAGTACTTC
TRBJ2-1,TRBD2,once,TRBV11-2,CASSFSGESYNEQFF,TGTGCCAGCAGTTTTAGCGGGGAATCCTACAATGAGCAGTTCTTC
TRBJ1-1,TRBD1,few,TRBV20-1,CSARDQGRGDKAFF,TGCAGTGCTAGAGATCAGGGCAGGGGGGATAAAGCTTTCTTT
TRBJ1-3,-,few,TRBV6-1,CASSRDVGNTIYF,TGTGCCAGCAGTCGGGACGTTGGAAACACCATATATTTT
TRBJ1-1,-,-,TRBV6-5,CASSYSMSRVDLRTEAFF,TGTGCCAGCAGTTACTCGATGAGCCGGGTTGACTTGCGCACTGAAGCTTTCTTT
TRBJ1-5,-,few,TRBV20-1,CSARMTGYNQPQHF,TGCAGTGCTAGGATGACAGGTTACAATCAGCCCCAGCATTTT
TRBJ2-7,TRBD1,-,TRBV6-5,CASSYDRVYEQYF,TGTGCCAGCAGTTACGACAGGGTCTACGAGCAGTACTTC
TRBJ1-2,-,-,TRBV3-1,CASSQERVDGYTF,TGTGCCAGCAGCCAAGAGCGGGTCGATGGCTACACCTTC
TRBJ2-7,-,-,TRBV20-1,CSASGQSYEQYF,TGCAGTGCTAGTGGGCAATCCTACGAGCAGTACTTC
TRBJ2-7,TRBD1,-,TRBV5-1,CASSIAGTGAYEQYF,TGCGCCAGCAGCATAGCCGGGACAGGGGCCTACGAGCAGTACTTC
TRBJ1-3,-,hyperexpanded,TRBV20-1,CSARRRVGSGNTIYF,TGCAGTGCCAGGAGACGGGTAGGCTCTGGAAACACCATATATTTT
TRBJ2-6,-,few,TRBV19,CASSPRGAAGANVLTF,TGTGCCAGTAGTCCGCGAGGGGCGGCAGGGGCCAACGTCCTGACTTTC
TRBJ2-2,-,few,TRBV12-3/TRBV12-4,CASGTGPGELFF,TGTGCCAGCGGTACGGGACCTGGGGAGCTGTTTTTT
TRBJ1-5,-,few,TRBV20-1,CSVGIGNQPQHF,TGCAGTGTCGGGATCGGCAATCAGCCCCAGCATTTT
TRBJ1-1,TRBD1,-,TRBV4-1,CASSPIGRTGGLNTEAFF,TGCGCCAGCAGCCCAATAGGGCGGACAGGGGGGCTTAACACTGAAGCTTTCTTT
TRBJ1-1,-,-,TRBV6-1,CASSSSGQNTEAFF,TGTGCCAGCAGTAGCTCCGGGCAGAACACTGAAGCTTTCTTT
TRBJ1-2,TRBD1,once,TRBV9,CASSYRGRYTF,TGTGCCAGCAGCTACAGGGGACGCTACACCTTC
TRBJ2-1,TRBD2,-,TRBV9,CASSVLTSGGYNEQFF,TGTGCCAGCAGCGTCTTGACTAGCGGGGGTTACAATGAGCAGTTCTTC
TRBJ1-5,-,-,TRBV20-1,CSARDSTGQQPQHF,TGCAGTGCTAGAGATAGTACGGGCCAACAGCCCCAGCATTTT
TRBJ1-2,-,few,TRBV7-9,CASSLVPRLSNYGYTF,TGTGCCAGCAGCTTAGTCCCCCGTTTGTCTAACTATGGCTACACCTTC
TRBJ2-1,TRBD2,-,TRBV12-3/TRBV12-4,CASSLAPGGYNEQFF,TGTGCCAGCAGTTTAGCGCCCGGGGGGTACAATGAGCAGTTCTTC
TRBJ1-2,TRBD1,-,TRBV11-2,CASSLDMTGGSGYTF,TGTGCCAGCAGCTTAGATATGACAGGGGGTAGTGGCTACACCTTC
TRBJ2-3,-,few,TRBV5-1,CASSLAGEDTQYF,TGCGCCAGCAGCTTGGCAGGGGAGGATACGCAGTATTTT
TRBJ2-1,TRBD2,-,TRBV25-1,CASSGTSGGEFF,TGTGCCAGCAGTGGGACTAGCGGGGGGGAGTTCTTC
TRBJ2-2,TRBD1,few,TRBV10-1,CASRGDREIGELFF,TGCGCCAGCAGGGGGGACAGGGAGATTGGGGAGCTGTTTTTT
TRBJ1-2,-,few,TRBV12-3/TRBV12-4,CASSPPWWVPLNYGYTF,TGTGCCAGCAGTCCCCCCTGGTGGGTTCCCCTTAACTATGGCTACACCTTC
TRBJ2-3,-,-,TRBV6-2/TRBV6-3,CASRQHGEDTQYF,TGTGCCAGCAGACAGCACGGGGAAGATACGCAGTATTTT
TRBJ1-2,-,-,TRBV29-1,CSAKDSTHGYTF,TGCAGCGCCAAGGACAGTACTCATGGCTACACCTTC
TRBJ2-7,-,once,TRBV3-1,CASSQEVGVTYEQYF,TGTGCCAGCAGCCAAGAGGTGGGGGTTACCTACGAGCAGTACTTC
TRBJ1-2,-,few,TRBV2,CASLRTRTNYGYTF,TGTGCCAGCCTACGCACTAGAACTAACTATGGCTACACCTTC
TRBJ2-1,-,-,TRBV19,CATISGPSYNEQFF,TGTGCCACCATCAGCGGCCCCTCCTACAATGAGCAGTTCTTC
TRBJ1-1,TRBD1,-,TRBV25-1,CASSGRTGVMNTEAFF,TGTGCCAGCAGTGGACGGACAGGGGTAATGAACACTGAAGCTTTCTTT
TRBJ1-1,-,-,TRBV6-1,CASTPKGGAEAFF,TGTGCCAGCACACCTAAAGGGGGGGCTGAAGCTTTCTTT
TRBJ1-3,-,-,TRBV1,CTSSQELGQQNTIYF,TGCACCAGCAGCCAGGAGCTGGGACAGCAGAACACCATATATTTT
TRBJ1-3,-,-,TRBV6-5,CASSYSASRRGNTIYF,TGTGCCAGCAGTTACTCCGCCTCGAGGCGAGGAAACACCATATATTTT
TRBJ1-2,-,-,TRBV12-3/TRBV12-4,CASSLEQANYGYTF,TGTGCCAGCAGTTTAGAACAGGCTAACTATGGCTACACCTTC
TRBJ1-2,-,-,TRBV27,CASSSDSGYTF,TGTGCCAGCAGTTCAGACAGTGGCTACACCTTC